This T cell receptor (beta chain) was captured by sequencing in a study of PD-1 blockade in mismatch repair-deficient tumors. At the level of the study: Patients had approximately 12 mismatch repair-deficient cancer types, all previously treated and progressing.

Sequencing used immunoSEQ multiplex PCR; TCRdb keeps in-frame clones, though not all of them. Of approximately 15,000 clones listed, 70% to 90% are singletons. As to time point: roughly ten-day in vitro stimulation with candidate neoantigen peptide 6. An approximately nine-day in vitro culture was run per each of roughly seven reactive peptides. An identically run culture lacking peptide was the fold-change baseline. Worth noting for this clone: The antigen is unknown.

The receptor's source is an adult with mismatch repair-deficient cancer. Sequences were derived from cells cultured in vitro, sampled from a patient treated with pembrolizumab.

CDR3 amino acids: CASSPWTGGGYGYTF. CDR3 DNA sequence: TGTGCCAGTAGTCCCTGGACAGGGGGCGGCTATGGCTACACCTTC. The chain combines TRBV19 with TRBJ1-2; 11 positions agree with TRBD1. Germline CDR1 reads LNHDA; CDR2 reads SQIVND (reference sequence). There are 15 residues in the CDR3. The V and J ends lost 5 bases and 4 bases, in that order; junction bases with no gene match: 6.